Sequencing of this T cell receptor beta chain was carried out in a study of OX40 agonist ivuxolimab in advanced cancers. This clone turned up a few times. The repertoire was sequenced with immunoSEQ multiplex PCR; TCRdb's copy has only in-frame clones and lacks some. The table has around 63,000 clones, 80% to 90% seen once. The TCR comes from an adult with an advanced solid tumor such as melanoma, head and neck, liver or kidney cancer. The starting material was CD4+ or CD8+ T cells sorted from blood, obtained in a trial of the OX40 agonist ivuxolimab.

DNA of the CDR3: TGTGCCACCCCCACGCCAGAGGGCTATGGCTACACCTTC. The encoded protein is CATPTPEGYGYTF. The chain couples TRBV28 to TRBJ1-2; D is uncertain. CDR3 length: 13 residues. Germline V gene sequence: CDR1 MDHEN, CDR2 SYDVKM. Trimming left V 10 bases short and J 4 bases short, with 16 bases between.